The clone carrying this T cell receptor (beta chain) appeared a single time. Its antigen is not identified. These data belong to a study of T cell responses to AZD1222 COVID-19 vaccine. Findings of the study overall: Seropositive AZD1222 recipients at baseline numbered only five or six.

The CDR3 is 14 residues long. V was cut by 3 bases and J by 8 bases, with 13 bases left in between. Germline V lookup: CDR1 MDHEN, CDR2 SYDVKM. Profiled with immunoSEQ multiplex PCR; TCRdb holds only in-frame clones, not every one. This sample has 65,000 to 80,000 clones, with around 90% found just once. Sample: peripheral blood, taken on day 0 of AZD1222 vaccination. The chain links TRBV28 to TRBJ1-4; TRBD1 is a possible D gene (5 bases). The clonotype comes from an adult in good health. The CDR3 here is CASSLGQGREKLFF. Here the CDR3 DNA reads TGTGCCAGCAGTTTGGGGCAGGGAAGGGAAAAACTGTTTTTT.